The rows below give T cell receptor beta chains drawn from one sample of a study of cytomegalovirus exposure and HLA in healthy donors. Method: immunoSEQ multiplex PCR; TCRdb's copy keeps in-frame clones and lacks some. The table shows some 54,000 clones, with about three quarters occurring only once. The sample comprised PBMCs. These receptors all stem from a man between 18 and 35 years old in good health and CMV-seronegative. The CDR3 runs from the conserved cysteine through the conserved F or W. The D gene is left open where the match is weak. A clone size is listed for some rows: how often the clone was seen (once, few, many), or a class if it is expanded.

d_call,j_call,v_call,clone_size,cdr3_nt,cdr3_aa
NA,TRBJ2-1,TRBV7-6,few,TGTGCCAGCAGCTTAGCACCTAGCTCCTACAATGAGCAGTTCTTC,CASSLAPSSYNEQFF
NA,TRBJ2-2,TRBV11-3,NA,TGTGCCAGCAGCATCACCTACAGGGGCGCGGGACTTCCCGGGGAGCTGTTTTTT,CASSITYRGAGLPGELFF
TRBD1,TRBJ1-6,TRBV7-9,few,TGTGCCAGCAGCTCGGGACAGCTTAATTCACCCCTCCACTTT,CASSSGQLNSPLHF
NA,TRBJ1-1,TRBV19,NA,TGTGCCAGTAGTATGTTCCAGGGGATTGGCACTGAAGCTTTCTTT,CASSMFQGIGTEAFF
NA,TRBJ1-1,TRBV18,NA,TGTGCCAGCTCACCTATGACAGGTATGAACACTGAAGCTTTCTTT,CASSPMTGMNTEAFF
NA,TRBJ2-7,TRBV29-1,NA,TGCAGCGTTGAAGTCGGGACCTACGAGCAGTACTTC,CSVEVGTYEQYF
TRBD1,TRBJ1-3,TRBV10-2,NA,TGCGCCACAGGACAGGGGGCTGGAAACACCATATATTTT,CATGQGAGNTIYF
TRBD2,TRBJ2-1,TRBV6-4,few,TGTGCCAGCAGTTTAGCGGGAGAGCACAATGAGCAGTTCTTC,CASSLAGEHNEQFF
TRBD1,TRBJ1-2,TRBV6-1,NA,TGTGCCAGCAGTAAAGCAGGGGGCACTAACTATGGCTACACCTTC,CASSKAGGTNYGYTF
NA,TRBJ2-1,TRBV5-1,NA,TGCGCCAGCAGCAAGGAACTAGCTAACAATGAGCAGTTCTTC,CASSKELANNEQFF
TRBD1,TRBJ1-4,TRBV7-9,NA,TGTGCCAGCGAACAGACTCAGGGGGCGGGTGAAAAACTGTTTTTT,CASEQTQGAGEKLFF
TRBD2,TRBJ2-3,TRBV6-1,NA,TGTGCCAGCCGGACTAGCGGGAGCGGAGATACGCAGTATTTT,CASRTSGSGDTQYF
NA,TRBJ1-2,TRBV5-4,NA,TGTGCCAGCAGCTTGGTCGGTAACTATGGCTACACCTTC,CASSLVGNYGYTF
TRBD1,TRBJ1-4,TRBV5-6,NA,TGTGCCAGCAGCTTGTCGATGGGACAGGGTTCGGTAAAACTGTTTTTT,CASSLSMGQGSVKLFF
NA,TRBJ2-7,TRBV25-1,NA,TGTGCCAGCAGTGAATTCTACAGCGAGCAGTACTTC,CASSEFYSEQYF
NA,TRBJ1-1,TRBV4-2,NA,TGTGCCACTACTGCAGTTCGGGGAGAAAGAACTGAAGCTTTCTTT,CATTAVRGERTEAFF
TRBD2,TRBJ2-1,TRBV2,NA,TGTGCCAGCAGTGTACTAGCGGATAACAATGAGCAGTTCTTC,CASSVLADNNEQFF
NA,TRBJ1-2,TRBV15,once,TGTGCCACCAGCCCGCGAGGGGGGGCGGGCTACACCTTC,CATSPRGGAGYTF
NA,TRBJ2-2,TRBV4-3,few,TGCGCCAGCAGCCAAGAAGGGGTCGCGAACACCGGGGAGCTGTTTTTT,CASSQEGVANTGELFF
NA,TRBJ2-1,TRBV4-3,few,TGCGCCAGCAGCCCGGACAGTGCAGATCGTGAGCAGTTCTTC,CASSPDSADREQFF
TRBD1,TRBJ2-2,TRBV5-1,NA,TGCGCCAGCAGCCCGGGGACAGGGTGGCGGGAGCTGTTTTTT,CASSPGTGWRELFF
NA,TRBJ1-3,TRBV30,once,TGTGCCTGGACCGGAGACTCTGGAAACACCATATATTTT,CAWTGDSGNTIYF
NA,TRBJ2-7,TRBV6-5,NA,TGTGCCAGTGCGGCGGGGGCGGGGGAGCAGTACTTC,CASAAGAGEQYF
TRBD2,TRBJ2-7,TRBV7-2,NA,TGTGCCAGCAGCCCCCCTGGGGGCGGGAGGAGGGACGAGCAGTACTTC,CASSPPGGGRRDEQYF
NA,TRBJ2-7,TRBV29-1,NA,TGCAGCGTTGAACGGCAGGGCGCCCTTTCCTACGAGCAGTACTTC,CSVERQGALSYEQYF
TRBD1,TRBJ2-5,TRBV11-2,NA,TGTGCCAGCAGCCTAATCGGACAGGGTTTTGGGACCCAGTACTTC,CASSLIGQGFGTQYF
NA,TRBJ2-5,TRBV29-1,NA,TGCAGCGGGAACCCTCAGGGCACGCAAGAGACCCAGTACTTC,CSGNPQGTQETQYF
TRBD1,TRBJ1-1,TRBV29-1,NA,TGCAGCGTTGAAGATTTCGGGTCAGGGGGCGTTCGGGGCGCTGAAGCTTTCTTT,CSVEDFGSGGVRGAEAFF